This T cell receptor beta chain was captured in a study of human T cells and chemical hapten exposure. Whole-study findings and limits: In comparison with controls, expanded TCRs gave rise to a significantly larger number of large CDR3 similarity clusters.

What the library attached to individual cDNA molecules were unique molecular identifiers. Under the authors' procedure: Per sample, the median was approximately 96,000 TCRs, with values from around 25,000 to 690,000. TCRdb passed the RACE reads through MiXCR, listing each CDR3 protein once. The V and J calls come from TCRdb's annotation, not from the publication. This sample has approximately 90,000 distinct CDR3 sequences, with 8.5% to 9% found just once. Germline V gene lookup returns CDR1 KGHDR and CDR2 SFDVKD. The CDR3 length is 16 residues. V lost 1 base and J lost 2; bases outside the gene matches: 3. This clonotype was counted at least ten times. What it binds is not known. The sample's time point: pre-sensitization, week 0. The treatment: therapeutic diphenylcyclopropenone sensitization with weekly scalp DPC.

The receptor comes from a man aged 35 to 55 with alopecia areata. Some clones in this sample may be carry-over from other donors' samples. The sample was whole blood, taken in connection with sensitization to the hapten diphenylcyclopropenone (DPC). The rearrangement uses TRBV24-1 and TRBJ2-1; TRBD2 aligns across 8 bases. The CDR3: CATSDLTSGTYNEQFF. CDR3 nucleotide sequence: TGTGCCACCAGTGATTTAACTAGCGGTACCTACAATGAGCAGTTCTTC.